A selection of T cell receptor beta chains follows, all from one sample in a study of control samples from healthy donors and cancer patients. Using immunoSEQ multiplex PCR, the repertoire was profiled, and TCRdb retains in-frame clones only, with some absent. The table lists 89,000 or so clones, about 87% of them singletons. Sequenced input: blood. All receptors derive from a middle-aged man in good health. CDR3s include the opening cysteine and the closing phenylalanine or tryptophan. Fields, in order: CDR3 protein, D gene, V gene, J gene. D genes are given only for firm matches.

CDR3 protein: CAGTSGIDTQYF
D gene: TRBD2
V gene: TRBV2
J gene: TRBJ2-3

CDR3 protein: CASSLPTEKLFF
D gene: NA
V gene: TRBV19
J gene: TRBJ1-4

CDR3 protein: CASSPGGGPTNEKLFF
D gene: NA
V gene: TRBV21-1
J gene: TRBJ1-4

CDR3 protein: CASSQDYGVTGGYTF
D gene: NA
V gene: TRBV3-1/TRBV3-2
J gene: TRBJ1-2

CDR3 protein: CASSLAHSQPQHF
D gene: NA
V gene: TRBV7-2
J gene: TRBJ1-5

CDR3 protein: CAISEGGANEQFF
D gene: NA
V gene: TRBV10-3
J gene: TRBJ2-1

CDR3 protein: CASSPGTGASSGANVLTF
D gene: TRBD1
V gene: TRBV18
J gene: TRBJ2-6

CDR3 protein: CASSLDIQTQYF
D gene: NA
V gene: TRBV12-3/TRBV12-4
J gene: TRBJ2-5

CDR3 protein: CASSLGTSWGQETQYF
D gene: NA
V gene: TRBV5-1
J gene: TRBJ2-5

CDR3 protein: CASSPWTPNNEQFF
D gene: NA
V gene: TRBV5-1
J gene: TRBJ2-1

CDR3 protein: CASSLEAGLYEQYF
D gene: TRBD2
V gene: TRBV7-2
J gene: TRBJ2-7

CDR3 protein: CASSQVWYGTGYGYTF
D gene: NA
V gene: TRBV4-3
J gene: TRBJ1-2

CDR3 protein: CASSWLAGEAGELFF
D gene: TRBD2
V gene: TRBV7-9
J gene: TRBJ2-2

CDR3 protein: CASSLAEGLYNEQFF
D gene: NA
V gene: TRBV4-1
J gene: TRBJ2-1

CDR3 protein: CAVGGSEGQYF
D gene: TRBD2
V gene: TRBV2
J gene: TRBJ2-7

CDR3 protein: CASSGQYGQPQHF
D gene: NA
V gene: TRBV6-5
J gene: TRBJ1-5

CDR3 protein: CAISESSQANEKLFF
D gene: NA
V gene: TRBV10-3
J gene: TRBJ1-4

CDR3 protein: CASSPPPGQGNYGYTF
D gene: TRBD1
V gene: TRBV28
J gene: TRBJ1-2

CDR3 protein: CAISEMETEQYF
D gene: NA
V gene: TRBV10-3
J gene: TRBJ2-7

CDR3 protein: CASSLVQRGGTDTQYF
D gene: TRBD2
V gene: TRBV5-4
J gene: TRBJ2-3

CDR3 protein: CASTRRRDSLEQFF
D gene: NA
V gene: TRBV7-2
J gene: TRBJ2-1

CDR3 protein: CAITRTEGPYGYTF
D gene: NA
V gene: TRBV10-3
J gene: TRBJ1-2